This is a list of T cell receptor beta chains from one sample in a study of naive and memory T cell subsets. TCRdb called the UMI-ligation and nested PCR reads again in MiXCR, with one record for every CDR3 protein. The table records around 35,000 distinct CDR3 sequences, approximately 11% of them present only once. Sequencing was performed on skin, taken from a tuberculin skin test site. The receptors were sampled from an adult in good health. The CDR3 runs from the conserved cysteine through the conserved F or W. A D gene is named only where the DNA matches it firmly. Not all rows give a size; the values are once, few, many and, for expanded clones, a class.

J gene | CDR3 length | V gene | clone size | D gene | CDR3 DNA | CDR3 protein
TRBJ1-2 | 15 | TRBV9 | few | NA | TGTGCCAGCAGCGTAGCGAGACATACCAACTATGGCTACACCTTC | CASSVARHTNYGYTF
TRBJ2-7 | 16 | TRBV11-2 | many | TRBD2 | TGTGCCAGCAGCCCGCGGGGCGCGGGAGGGCCCTACGAGCAGTACTTC | CASSPRGAGGPYEQYF
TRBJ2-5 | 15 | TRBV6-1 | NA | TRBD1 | TGTGCCAGCAGTTCCCCGTGGACAGGGGAAGAGACCCAGTACTTC | CASSSPWTGEETQYF
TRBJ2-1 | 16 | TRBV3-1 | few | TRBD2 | TGTGCCAGCAGCCACCTACTAGCGGGAGGGAAGAATGAGCAGTTCTTC | CASSHLLAGGKNEQFF
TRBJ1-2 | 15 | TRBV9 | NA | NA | TGTGCCAGCAGCGTAGCGGCTTCAGAAGTCTATGGCTACACCTTC | CASSVAASEVYGYTF
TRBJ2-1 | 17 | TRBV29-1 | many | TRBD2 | TGCAGCGTTACAACCCCTCAAGCGGGAGGAACCTTCAATGAGCAGTTCTTC | CSVTTPQAGGTFNEQFF
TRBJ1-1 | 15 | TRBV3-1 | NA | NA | TGTGCCAGCAGTCCTGAGGACGTCCGGAACACTGAAGCTTTCTTT | CASSPEDVRNTEAFF
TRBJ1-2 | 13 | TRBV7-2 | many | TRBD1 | TGTGCCAGCAGCAGTGGGACAGGTCTGTTCTACACCTTC | CASSSGTGLFYTF
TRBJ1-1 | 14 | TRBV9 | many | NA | TGTGCCAGCAGCGCCGAGGAATACACTCCTGAAGCTTTCTTT | CASSAEEYTPEAFF
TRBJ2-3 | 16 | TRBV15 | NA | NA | TGTGCCACCAGCTCGCCTGTCCTAACTAGCACAGATACGCAGTATTTT | CATSSPVLTSTDTQYF
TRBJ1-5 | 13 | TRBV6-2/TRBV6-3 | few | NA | TGTGCCAGCAGGGACGGGGGGGGTCAGCCCCAGCATTTT | CASRDGGGQPQHF
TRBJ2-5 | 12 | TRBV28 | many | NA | TGTGCCAGCAGTTCCAGGGAGGAGACCCAGTACTTC | CASSSREETQYF
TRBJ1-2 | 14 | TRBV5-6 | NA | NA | TGTGCCAGCAGCTCATCCGGGACCGTCATGGGCTACACCTTC | CASSSSGTVMGYTF